This TCR beta chain stems from a study of response to subunit inactivated influenza vaccine. TCRdb re-called the RT-PCR reads with MiXCR, one entry per CDR3 protein. The repertoire holds hundreds of thousands of distinct CDR3 sequences, 10% to 15% seen once, with about a tenth in the top ten. Germline assignment: CDR1 DFQATT and CDR2 SNEGSKA (reference sequence). CDR3 length equals 15 residues. The V end lost 0 bases, the J end lost 4 bases, and 13 bases lay between the germline ends. The rearrangement joins TRBV20-1 to TRBJ2-1; possible D gene TRBD2, 5 bases. The sequencing used PBMCs from blood, collected on the day of vaccination. The clonotype comes from a man aged 45-65 years who received an inactivated influenza vaccine. CDR3 DNA: TGCAGTGCTAGAGATCTGCCGACTACTTACAATGAGCAGTTCTTC. Encoded protein: CSARDLPTTYNEQFF.